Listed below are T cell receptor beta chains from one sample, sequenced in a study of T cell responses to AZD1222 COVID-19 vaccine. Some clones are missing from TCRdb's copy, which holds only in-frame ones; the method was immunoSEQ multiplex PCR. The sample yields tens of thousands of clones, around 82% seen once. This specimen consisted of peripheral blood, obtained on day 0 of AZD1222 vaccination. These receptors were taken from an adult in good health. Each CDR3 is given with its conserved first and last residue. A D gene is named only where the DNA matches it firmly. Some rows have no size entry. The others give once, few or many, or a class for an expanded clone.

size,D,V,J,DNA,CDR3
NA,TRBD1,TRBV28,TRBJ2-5,TGTGCCAGCAGTTCTGCCGGGACAGGGTTCGCGGAGACCCAGTACTTC,CASSSAGTGFAETQYF
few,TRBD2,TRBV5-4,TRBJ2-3,TGTGCCAGCAGCTTTCGACTAGCGGGGGGGCCTGATACGCAGTATTTT,CASSFRLAGGPDTQYF
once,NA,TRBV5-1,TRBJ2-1,TGCGCCAGCAGCCCCGACCCGAGTGAGCAGTTCTTC,CASSPDPSEQFF
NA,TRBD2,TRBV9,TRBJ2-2,TGTGCCAGCGGCGGGAGAGAGAACACCGGGGAGCTGTTTTTT,CASGGRENTGELFF
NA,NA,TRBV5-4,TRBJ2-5,TGTGCCAGCAGCTTAAGGCAAGAGACCCAGTACTTC,CASSLRQETQYF
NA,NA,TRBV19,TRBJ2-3,TGTGCCAGTAGTATAATAGGGGGAGGATTGAAGGGAGATACGCAGTATTTT,CASSIIGGGLKGDTQYF
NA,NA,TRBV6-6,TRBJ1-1,TGTGCCAGCAGTTACGCCAGGGAGGGCACTGAAGCTTTCTTT,CASSYAREGTEAFF
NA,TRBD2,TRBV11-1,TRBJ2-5,TGTGCCAGCAGCCCCCAGCGGGAGACGACCCAGTACTTC,CASSPQRETTQYF
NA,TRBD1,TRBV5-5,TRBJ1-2,TGTGCCAGCAGCTTGACCACGCCCCGACAGGGGGTATTCCATGGCTACACCTTC,CASSLTTPRQGVFHGYTF
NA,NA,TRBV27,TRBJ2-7,TGTGCCAGCAGTTCGGCACAGGGCTACGAGCAGTACTTC,CASSSAQGYEQYF